This TCR beta chain was retrieved from a study of CD8+ T cells in alopecia areata. Study results and caveats: Among the cells sequenced in scalp samples are also the resident alphabeta T cells of normal skin. More clonal than normal scalp was lesional scalp, particularly alopecia totalis/universalis.

The authors sorted CD4+ and CD8+ T cells from PBMCs. This clone occurred a few times. The antigen is unknown. After isolation, RNA underwent reverse transcription to generate cDNA as the sequencing template. Only in-frame clones appear in the TCRdb table, and some are missing; sequencing was by immunoSEQ multiplex PCR. The data contain about 150,000 clones, roughly 60% of them seen just once; the ten biggest clones take up over 4%. Germline V gene lookup returns CDR1 SGHDT and CDR2 YYEEEE. The CDR3 is 11 residues long. V dropped 1 base and J dropped 15 bases, with 11 bases sitting between them. The sample consisted of CD4+ T cells sorted from blood. The rearrangement links TRBV5-6 to TRBJ2-1; D is uncertain. The receptor was derived from a human donor in good health. The CDR3 loop reads CASSLLSSRFF. In DNA, the CDR3 is TGTGCCAGCAGCTTGCTTAGCTCTCGGTTCTTC.